The T cell receptor (beta chain) described here comes from a study of CD8+ T cells in alopecia areata. The overall study: Oral tofacitinib, 5 to 10 mg twice daily, was given in an open-label trial.

cDNA prepared by RNA extraction and subsequent reverse transcription served as the template for sequencing. Generated by immunoSEQ multiplex PCR, the TCRdb table keeps only in-frame clones and is missing some. The sample lists some 180,000 clones, almost 65% occurring once. Those with alopecia areata gave lesional scalp punch biopsies and peripheral blood. Germline V gives CDR1 SQVTM, CDR2 ANQGSEA. V was trimmed by 1 base and J by 2 bases, leaving 11 bases between them. CDR3 length equals 14 residues. The receptor was isolated from a human donor with alopecia areata. The chain has TRBV29-1 and TRBJ1-1; a possible D gene is TRBD1 (5 bases). The sequencing used CD4+ T cells sorted from blood, collected at week 0. The CDR3: CSVEVGHSNTEAFF. For the CDR3, the DNA is TGCAGCGTTGAAGTTGGACACTCCAACACTGAAGCTTTCTTT.